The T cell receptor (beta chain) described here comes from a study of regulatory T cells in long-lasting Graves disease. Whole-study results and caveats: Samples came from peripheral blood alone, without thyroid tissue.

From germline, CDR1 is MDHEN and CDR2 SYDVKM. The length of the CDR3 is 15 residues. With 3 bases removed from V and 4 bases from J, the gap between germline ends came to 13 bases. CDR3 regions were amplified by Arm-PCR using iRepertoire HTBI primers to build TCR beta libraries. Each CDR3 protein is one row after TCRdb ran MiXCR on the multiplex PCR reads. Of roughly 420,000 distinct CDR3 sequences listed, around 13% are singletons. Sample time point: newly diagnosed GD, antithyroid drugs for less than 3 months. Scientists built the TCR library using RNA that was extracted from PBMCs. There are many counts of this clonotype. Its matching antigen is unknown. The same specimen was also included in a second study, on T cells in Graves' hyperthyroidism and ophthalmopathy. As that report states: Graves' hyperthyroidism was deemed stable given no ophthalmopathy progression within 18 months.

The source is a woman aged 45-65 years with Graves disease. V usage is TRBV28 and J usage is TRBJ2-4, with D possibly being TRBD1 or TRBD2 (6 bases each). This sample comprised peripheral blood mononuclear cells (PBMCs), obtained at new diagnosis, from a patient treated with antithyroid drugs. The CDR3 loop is CASSFFGGQKNIQYF. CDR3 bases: TGTGCCAGCAGTTTCTTTGGGGGGCAGAAAAACATTCAGTACTTC.